This TCR beta chain was recovered during a study of cytomegalovirus exposure and HLA in healthy donors. It was with 60 Vbeta and 13 Jbeta primers that the PCR ran. Profiled with immunoSEQ multiplex PCR; TCRdb holds only in-frame clones, not every one. With about 54,000 clones in the sample, the ten largest clones hold around 6.5%. The V gene's germline CDR1 is SGHVS and CDR2 FQNEAQ. This CDR3 comprises 15 residues. Trimming at V came to 5 bases and at J to 3 bases, leaving 5 bases not matched to a gene. The sequence was obtained from a woman aged 40 to 55 in good health and CMV-seronegative. Sequencing was carried out using PBMCs. V and J are TRBV7-8 and TRBJ1-4, with 8 bases that match TRBD1. CDR3 protein: CASSIDRGANEKLFF. The CDR3 DNA is TGTGCCAGCAGCATCGACAGGGGCGCTAATGAAAAACTGTTTTTT.